This T cell receptor (beta chain) was profiled in a study of resident and recirculating memory T cells in vitiligo. Study summary: Each patient gave two lesional and two nonlesional epidermal shave biopsies, plus PBMCs.

The CDR3 contains 16 residues. V was cut by 6 bases and J by 1 base, with 18 bases left in between. CDR1 and CDR2 from the germline V gene are MNHNY and SVGAGI (reference sequence). Using immunoSEQ multiplex PCR, the repertoire was profiled, and TCRdb retains in-frame clones only, with some absent. In the table there are roughly 76,000 clones, about 89% of which are singletons. The receptor comes from a male donor with vitiligo. The rearrangement links TRBV6-6 to TRBJ1-1; weak D call: TRBD1 (6 bases). Sequencing used blood. This chain's CDR3 is CASRDQTGLGNTEAFF. DNA for the CDR3: TGTGCCAGCAGAGACCAGACAGGACTGGGGAACACTGAAGCTTTCTTT.